Listed here are 21 T cell receptor beta chains from one sample, sequenced in a study of blood T cell repertoires in COVID-19. The data were produced by immunoSEQ multiplex PCR, yet TCRdb's version contains in-frame clones alone and is incomplete. The data contain about 480,000 clones, around 89% of them singletons. Sequencing used PBMCs or T cells enriched from blood (not recorded which). The receptors come from a middle-aged woman who had recovered from COVID-19.

The V and J genes are TRBV5-6 and TRBJ1-3; no firm D call. The length of the CDR3 is 14 residues. The germline gives CDR1 SGHDT, CDR2 YYEEEE. V was clipped by 4 bases and J by 3 bases, with 11 bases between them. The CDR3 DNA sequence: TGTGCCAGCAGCCCCCCCGGTCGTGGAAACACCATATATTTT. It codes for CASSPPGRGNTIYF.

This sequence joins TRBV5-4 and TRBJ2-7, with D perhaps matching TRBD2 (5 bases). V was pared by 4 bases and J by 2 bases, with 13 bases between. From germline, CDR1 is SGHNT and CDR2 YYREEE (reference sequence). The CDR3 has 14 residues. The CDR3 loop reads CASSRARVPYEQYF. The CDR3 region has the DNA TGTGCCAGCAGCAGAGCGAGGGTCCCCTACGAGCAGTACTTC.

The chain is built from TRBV19 and TRBJ1-3, with 9 nucleotides matching TRBD1. From germline, CDR1 is LNHDA and CDR2 SQIVND (reference sequence). V lost 7 bases, J lost 0 bases, and 4 bases stayed unmatched. This CDR3 is 15 amino acids long. The CDR3 bases are TGTGCCAGTATTACGACAGGGGGCTCTGGAAACACCATATATTTT. Encoded protein: CASITTGGSGNTIYF.

V is TRBV2 and J is TRBJ2-7; a weak D match, TRBD2 (5 bases). Germline-derived CDR1 and CDR2 are SNHLY and FYNNEI. V lost 3 bases and J 6 bases, leaving 15 bases between the germline ends. The CDR3 totals 14 residues. CDR3 sequence: CASSDARGFGEQYF. The CDR3 nucleotides are TGTGCCAGCAGTGATGCTAGAGGGTTCGGCGAGCAGTACTTC.

This clone has more than one count but fewer than ten. CDR3 loop: CATSSPRQGLNYGYTF. The CDR3 DNA reads TGTGCCACCAGCAGCCCCCGACAGGGGCTTAACTATGGCTACACCTTC. The gene calls are TRBV15 and TRBJ1-2; 8 bases are a match to TRBD1. CDR1 is LNHNV and CDR2 is YYDKDF in the germline V gene (reference sequence). The CDR3 runs 16 residues. Germline trimming cut 3 bases from V and 1 base from J; bases unmatched to any gene: 7.

The rearrangement uses TRBV19 and TRBJ2-7, with 7 bases matching TRBD2. There are 15 residues in the CDR3. Germline CDR1 is LNHDA and CDR2 is SQIVND (reference sequence). V shed 5 bases, J shed 5 bases, and the junction held 12 bases outside the gene matches. The CDR3 DNA is TGTGCCAGTAGTGTGGGAGGACTAGAGGGTGACGAGCAGTACTTC. Amino acid sequence: CASSVGGLEGDEQYF. The variable domain in full, with the rest retrieved from reference TRBV19 and TRBJ2-7, is DGGITQSPKYLFRKEGQNVTLSCEQNLNHDAMYWYRQDPGQGLRLIYYSQIVNDFQKGDIAEGYSVSREKKESFPLTVTSAQKNPTAFYLCASSVGGLEGDEQYFGPGTRLTVT.

This clone was seen a single time. This rearrangement joins TRBV7-8 to TRBJ2-7; perhaps TRBD1 as D (8 bases). CDR1 and CDR2 (germline): SGHVS, FQNEAQ. Deletions cut 5 bases from V and 2 bases from J, with 19 bases between. This CDR3 spans 16 amino acids. The chain's CDR3 is CASSRGDARGPYEQYF. The CDR3 nucleotides read TGTGCCAGCAGCCGGGGGGACGCCAGGGGGCCCTACGAGCAGTACTTC.

The chain uses TRBV5-1 and TRBJ2-7, with TRBD1 identical over 10 bases. The CDR3 loop spans 14 amino acids. With 3 bases clipped from V and 3 bases from J, the junction kept 3 bases outside the gene matches. CDR1 SGHRS and CDR2 YFSETQ come from the germline V gene. The CDR3 nucleotides are TGCGCCAGCAGCTCGGACAGGGGGTTCTACGAGCAGTACTTC. It is translated as CASSSDRGFYEQYF.

Comments on this clone: Other DNA sequences within the sample encode an identical CDR3. V gene TRBV7-2 combines with J gene TRBJ2-2; 8 bases align to TRBD2. Losses at the gene ends were 5 bases for V and 4 bases for J; bases not matched to a gene: 3. Germline V lookup: CDR1 SGHTA, CDR2 FQGNSA. The CDR3 has 14 residues. For the CDR3, the DNA is TGTGCCAGCAGCCCCAGCGGGGGCACCGGGGAGCTGTTTTTT. This gives the protein CASSPSGGTGELFF.

This clone appeared a single time. The rearrangement joins TRBV6-5 to TRBJ2-7; TRBD1 matches 8 bases. Trimming cost V 2 bases and J 3 bases; bases outside gene matches: 6. Germline CDR1 reads MNHEY; CDR2 reads SVGAGI. The CDR3 spans 15 residues. CDR3 sequence reads: CASSYGQGANYEQYF. CDR3 DNA sequence: TGTGCCAGCAGTTACGGGCAGGGGGCTAACTACGAGCAGTACTTC.

The chain is built from TRBV24-1 and TRBJ2-5; 7 bases are shared with TRBD2. V shed 1 base, J shed 5 bases, and the junction held 12 bases outside the gene matches. The CDR3 sequence is 17 residues long. Germline lookup yields CDR1 KGHDR and CDR2 SFDVKD. The CDR3 DNA is TGTGCCACCAGTGATTTAGGAAGGGAGGGCCGTTTGGAGACCCAGTACTTC. It specifies CATSDLGREGRLETQYF.

This chain joins TRBV5-1 and TRBJ2-3; the match to TRBD2 covers 11 bases. The trim removed 4 bases at V and 2 bases at J, leaving 9 bases unmatched. The CDR3 runs to 17 residues. Germline CDR1 is SGHRS and CDR2 is YFSETQ. The DNA of the CDR3 is TGCGCCAGCAGCCGCGTCCTAGCGGGAGGCGCCACAGATACGCAGTATTTT. Its translation is CASSRVLAGGATDTQYF.

CDR3 sequence (DNA): TGTGCCAGCAGCTTCGGTACAGGGGGTCAGCCCCAGCATTTT. Its translation: CASSFGTGGQPQHF. The V call is TRBV5-6, the J call TRBJ1-5, with 8 bases that match TRBD1. The length of the CDR3 is 14 residues. J lost 6 bases, V lost 2 bases, and 4 bases had no gene match. Germline values: CDR1 SGHDT, CDR2 YYEEEE.

The rearrangement links TRBV5-4 to TRBJ1-6, with 11 bases fitting TRBD1. CDR1 SGHNT and CDR2 YYREEE come from the germline V gene (reference sequence). The V and J ends lost 1 base and 13 bases, in that order; junction bases with no gene match: 7. The CDR3 sequence is 15 residues long. CDR3 bases: TGTGCCAGCAGCTTGCGGGGACAGGGGGTTCCTCCCCTCCACTTT. This translates into CASSLRGQGVPPLHF.

The chain couples TRBV7-2 to TRBJ2-7; possibly TRBD1 for D (6 bases). Germline CDR1 SGHTA, CDR2 FQGNSA. The CDR3 is made up of 15 amino acids. V was clipped by 0 bases and J by 6 bases, with 15 bases between them. Here the CDR3 DNA reads TGTGCCAGCAGCTTAGCCCCGTGGACAGCCTCCGAGCAGTACTTC. This translates into CASSLAPWTASEQYF.

The rearrangement joins TRBV6-4 to TRBJ2-1, with D perhaps TRBD2 (6 bases). The CDR3 has 14 amino acids. V lost 3 bases, J lost 4 bases, and 10 bases lay in between. The V gene's germline CDR1 is MRHNA and CDR2 SNTAGT. CDR3 residues: CASSDQGGYNEQFF. The CDR3 DNA reads TGTGCCAGCAGTGATCAAGGAGGGTACAATGAGCAGTTCTTC.

This clone was recorded only once. The rearrangement joins TRBV7-9 to TRBJ2-4, with TRBD2 identical over 9 bases. CDR3 length: 15 residues. The germline CDR1 and CDR2 sequences are SEHNR and FQNEAQ (reference sequence). Trimming cost V 4 bases and J 7 bases; bases outside gene matches: 8. Written as DNA, the CDR3 is TGTGCCAGCAGCTCCCCCGGGACTAGCCTCAACATTCAGTACTTC. Translating it yields CASSSPGTSLNIQYF.

The gene calls are TRBV7-9 and TRBJ2-7, with D possibly matching TRBD1 (6 bases). V was shortened by 2 bases and J by 6 bases, with 17 bases between the two germline ends. The germline V gene encodes CDR1 SEHNR and CDR2 FQNEAQ (reference sequence). This CDR3 spans 15 amino acids. The CDR3 region has the DNA TGTGCCAGCAGCTTACCGATGGGGGCCGACGGCGAGCAGTACTTC. This encodes CASSLPMGADGEQYF.

V and J are TRBV29-1 and TRBJ1-1; TRBD1 aligns across 12 bases. The junction had 16 bases not matched to a gene; V was cut back by 3 bases and J by 5 bases. This CDR3 region has 18 residues. Germline CDR1 is SQVTM and CDR2 is ANQGSEA. The CDR3 spells CSVEDHRGTGGSWTEAFF. The CDR3, as DNA: TGCAGCGTTGAGGACCACCGGGGGACAGGGGGCTCTTGGACTGAAGCTTTCTTT.

This CDR3 is CATSRLGDRGTLPGNNEQFF. The CDR3 DNA reads as TGTGCCACCAGCAGATTAGGGGACAGGGGAACCCTACCGGGTAACAATGAGCAGTTCTTC. The rearrangement links TRBV15 to TRBJ2-1, with 10 bases aligning to TRBD1. This CDR3 region has 20 residues. CDR1 is LNHNV, CDR2 YYDKDF, per germline (reference sequence). Unmatched junction bases numbered 18, after V lost 2 bases and J lost 5 bases.

V gene TRBV13 combines with J gene TRBJ2-1, with D possibly being TRBD2 (6 bases). This CDR3 spans 15 amino acids. Germline values: CDR1 PRHDT, CDR2 FYEKMQ (reference sequence). V lost 4 bases, J lost 2 bases, and 12 bases lay in between. CDR3 amino acids: CASSSNRLAYNEQFF. The CDR3 nucleotides read TGTGCCAGCAGCTCCAACCGACTAGCCTACAATGAGCAGTTCTTC.